This TCR beta chain is from a study of early T cells in non-severe SARS-CoV-2 infection. Study details: The authors sequenced bulk RNA from unsorted whole blood, leaving chains unpaired.

With respect to this clonotype: As yet, its antigen is unknown.

Individual cDNA molecules were tagged with unique molecular identifiers, the study reported. TCRdb analysed the 5' RACE reads with MiXCR anew, one entry per CDR3 protein. The sample shows some 59,000 distinct CDR3 sequences, less than 9.5% of them seen only once. Study results and caveats: VDJdb matches were skewed toward anti-spike CD8 T cell responses.

Trimming shortened V by 3 bases and J by 0 bases, and 11 bases separated the two germline ends. The CDR3 has 15 amino acids. Germline V gives CDR1 KGHDR, CDR2 SFDVKD. This TCR was recovered from an adult who was a healthcare worker with PCR-confirmed SARS-CoV-2 infection or an uninfected control (not recorded which). The chain combines TRBV24-1 with TRBJ2-7; D remains unclear. The sample in question was whole blood, obtained at baseline. CDR3 loop: CATSDDDRNSYEQYF. Here the CDR3 DNA reads TGTGCCACCAGTGATGATGACCGAAACTCCTACGAGCAGTACTTC.